Each of the 26 T cell receptor beta chains below was sequenced from the same sample in a study of blood T cell repertoires in COVID-19. TCRdb's table, derived via immunoSEQ multiplex PCR, lists solely in-frame clones and lacks some. The data contain tens of thousands of clones, more than 85% of them singletons. Sequencing input: peripheral blood. These TCRs come from a human donor with active COVID-19. The donor label of this sample is uncertain.

The genes are TRBV28 and TRBJ2-2, with 11 bases aligning to TRBD2. The CDR3 spans 17 residues. Germline lookup yields CDR1 MDHEN and CDR2 SYDVKM. Losses at the gene ends were 2 bases for V and 5 bases for J; bases not matched to a gene: 7. The chain's CDR3 is CASSLTSGSVRTGELFF. DNA of the CDR3: TGTGCCAGCAGTTTAACTAGCGGGAGTGTGAGAACCGGGGAGCTGTTTTTT. The complete variable domain, with remaining parts taken from reference TRBV28 and TRBJ2-2, reads DVKVTQSSRYLVKRTGEKVFLECVQDMDHENMFWYRQDPGLGLRLIYFSYDVKMKEKGDIPEGYSVSREKKERFSLILESASTNQTSMYLCASSLTSGSVRTGELFFGEGSRLTVL.

V gene TRBV28 combines with J gene TRBJ2-7; tentative D call: TRBD1 (6 bases). This CDR3 has 14 residues. V lost 4 bases to trimming and J lost 0 bases, with 10 bases between them. The germline V gene has CDR1 MDHEN and CDR2 SYDVKM. The CDR3 bases are TGTGCCAGCAGTTCTCGGACAGCCTCCTACGAGCAGTACTTC. Translating gives CASSSRTASYEQYF.

This chain joins TRBV10-3 and TRBJ2-1; 16 bases are shared with TRBD2. The CDR3 runs to 16 residues. The germline gives CDR1 ENHRY, CDR2 SYGVKD. With 7 bases clipped from V and 4 bases from J, the junction kept 4 bases outside the gene matches. In DNA form, the CDR3 reads TGTGCCATCATGGGACTAGCGGGAGGGACTTACAATGAGCAGTTCTTC. Protein product: CAIMGLAGGTYNEQFF.

The genes are TRBV18 and TRBJ1-5, with D possibly matching TRBD1 (6 bases). V was trimmed by 4 bases and J by 4 bases, leaving 14 bases between them. The CDR3 is 15 amino acids. Looked up from germline, CDR1 is KGHSH and CDR2 is LQKENI. The CDR3 sequence: CASSRTETRNQPQHF. The CDR3 DNA is TGTGCCAGCTCACGGACAGAAACGAGGAATCAGCCCCAGCATTTT. The full variable domain, completed using reference TRBV18 and TRBJ1-5, is NAGVMQNPRHLVRRRGQEARLRCSPMKGHSHVYWYRQLPEEGLKFMVYLQKENIIDESGMPKERFSAEFPKEGPSILRIQQVVRGDSAAYFCASSRTETRNQPQHFGDGTRLSIL.

This chain connects TRBV28 to TRBJ1-1; 10 positions agree with TRBD1. Germline lookup yields CDR1 MDHEN and CDR2 SYDVKM. The CDR3 has 16 amino acids. V lost 5 bases, J lost 1 base, and 7 bases stayed unmatched. The CDR3 nucleotides are TGTGCCAGCAGTCCGTTGACAGGGGGCGAGAACACTGAAGCTTTCTTT. As protein: CASSPLTGGENTEAFF.

V usage is TRBV24-1 and J usage is TRBJ2-5; a possible D gene is TRBD1 (5 bases). Per the germline V gene, CDR1 is KGHDR and CDR2 is SFDVKD. V was cut by 9 bases and J by 3 bases, with 13 bases left in between. The CDR3 runs 13 residues. For the CDR3, the DNA is TGTGCCACCTTTACGGCCAGGGAAGAGACCCAGTACTTC. Protein sequence: CATFTAREETQYF.

As to this clone: The same CDR3 arises from other DNA sequences in this sample as well. The chain couples TRBV2 to TRBJ2-4; D ambiguous. The CDR3 has 16 amino acids. The germline V gene encodes CDR1 SNHLY and CDR2 FYNNEI. Trimming shortened V by 3 bases and J by 0 bases, and 12 bases separated the two germline ends. The CDR3 nucleotides are TGTGCCAGCAGTGAGTCCCGGTCTTTAGCCAAAAACATTCAGTACTTC. This codes for CASSESRSLAKNIQYF.

The V call is TRBV27, the J call TRBJ1-1; no clear D gene. V was shortened by 0 bases and J by 5 bases, with 7 bases between the two germline ends. The CDR3 sequence is 13 residues long. Germline assignment: CDR1 MNHEY and CDR2 SMNVEV (reference sequence). In nucleotides, the CDR3 is TGTGCCAGCAGTTTATCCAGTCGAACTGAAGCTTTCTTT. Residues: CASSLSSRTEAFF.

The chain uses TRBV12-3 or TRBV12-4 and TRBJ2-7; tentatively, D is TRBD1 (5 bases). The CDR3 covers 13 residues. Trimming took off 6 bases at V and 0 bases at J, with 9 bases between the two ends. The CDR3 reads CASSQDSSYEQYF. DNA of the CDR3: TGTGCCAGCAGCCAAGACAGCTCCTACGAGCAGTACTTC.

The chain has TRBV11-1 and TRBJ2-7; a possible D gene is TRBD2 (6 bases). The germline CDR1 and CDR2 sequences are SGHAT and FQDESV (reference sequence). With 6 bases removed from V and 1 base from J, the gap between germline ends came to 13 bases. The length of the CDR3 is 14 residues. The CDR3 reads CASSPGTGSYEQYF. CDR3 DNA: TGTGCCAGCAGTCCCGGGACTGGTTCCTACGAGCAGTACTTC.

This clone appeared once. The CDR3 DNA follows: TGCGCCAGCAGCTTGGGCGGTCGGGCGGGAGAGGATGAGCAGTACTTC. It is translated as CASSLGGRAGEDEQYF. The J gene is TRBJ2-7, the V gene TRBV5-1; TRBD2 matches at 7 bases. The germline gives CDR1 SGHRS, CDR2 YFSETQ. This CDR3 contains 16 residues. The junction had 13 bases not matched to a gene; V was cut back by 0 bases and J by 7 bases.

The DNA for the CDR3 is TGTGCCAGCAGCTCGGGACAGGCGTACACCGGGGAGCTGTTTTTT. It is translated as CASSSGQAYTGELFF. V is TRBV7-3 and J is TRBJ2-2, with 8 bases aligning to TRBD1. Germline loops: CDR1 SGHTA, CDR2 FQGTGA. V dropped 4 bases and J dropped 3; count of bases not matched to a gene: 4. The CDR3 sequence is 15 residues long.

V and J are TRBV7-9 and TRBJ2-7; TRBD2 might be the D (5 bases). V lost 5 bases and J 1 base, leaving 12 bases between the germline ends. Germline V CDR1 and CDR2: SEHNR, FQNEAQ (reference sequence). CDR3 length: 14 amino acids. This CDR3 reads CASSVTSRSYEQYF. CDR3 nucleotide sequence: TGTGCCAGCAGCGTCACTAGTCGGTCCTACGAGCAGTACTTC.

The J gene is TRBJ2-1, the V gene TRBV7-2; D might be TRBD2 (5 bases). V lost 6 bases, J lost 7 bases, and 22 bases lay in between. This CDR3 spans 16 amino acids. From germline, CDR1 is SGHTA and CDR2 FQGNSA. The CDR3 region is CASSLAHGRMWNEQFF. CDR3 nucleotide sequence: TGTGCCAGCAGTCTAGCCCATGGGAGAATGTGGAATGAGCAGTTCTTC.

V and J are TRBV6-2 or TRBV6-3 and TRBJ2-7, with a tentative D call TRBD2 (5 bases). Germline values: CDR1 MNHEY, CDR2 SVGEGT. V lost 2 bases, J lost 1 base, and 9 bases lay in between. The CDR3 contains 14 residues. CDR3 bases: TGTGCCAGCAGTTACCCGGACTCGTCCTACGAGCAGTACTTC. Its translation is CASSYPDSSYEQYF.

This chain connects TRBV29-1 to TRBJ1-1; D may be TRBD1 (6 bases). Looked up from germline, CDR1 is SQVTM and CDR2 is ANQGSEA. There are 11 residues in the CDR3. V was pared by 5 bases and J by 6 bases, with 10 bases between. CDR3 loop: CSVLPGAEAFF. The CDR3 DNA sequence: TGCAGCGTTCTACCAGGGGCTGAAGCTTTCTTT. Variable domain in full (rest from reference TRBV29-1 and TRBJ1-1): SAVISQKPSRDICQRGTSLTIQCQVDSQVTMMFWYRQQPGQSLTLIATANQGSEATYESGFVIDKFPISRPNLTFSTLTVSNMSPEDSSIYLCSVLPGAEAFFGQGTRLTVV.

This clone was observed a few times. This chain connects TRBV10-1 to TRBJ1-1, with TRBD1 identical over 9 bases. V shed 0 bases and J 11 bases; nucleotides not matched to a gene: 7. The germline V gene has CDR1 WNHNN and CDR2 SYGVQD (reference sequence). The CDR3 covers 14 residues. CDR3 loop: CASSESLDRGMAFF. The CDR3 DNA sequence: TGCGCCAGCAGTGAGTCCCTAGACAGGGGGATGGCTTTCTTT.

J is TRBJ2-1 and V is TRBV4-1, with D hard to call. V was cut by 1 base and J by 0 bases, with 10 bases left in between. Germline V CDR1 and CDR2: MGHRA, YSYEKL. The CDR3 is 16 amino acids. CDR3 in DNA: TGCGCCAGCAGCCAAGTCGCGGCAAGCTCCTACAATGAGCAGTTCTTC. Translation gives CASSQVAASSYNEQFF.

J is TRBJ2-5 and V is TRBV5-1; 9 bases map to TRBD2. The CDR3 consists of 15 residues. The junction had 5 bases not matched to a gene; V was cut back by 3 bases and J by 2 bases. Per the germline V gene, CDR1 is SGHRS and CDR2 is YFSETQ. In DNA, the CDR3 is TGCGCCAGCAGCTCCAGCGGGAGGTCACAAGAGACCCAGTACTTC. Translation: CASSSSGRSQETQYF.

J is TRBJ2-2 and V is TRBV7-3; 8 bases agree with TRBD2. V trimming: 5 bases; J trimming: 4 bases; junction bases outside the gene matches: 6. CDR3 size: 15 residues. Germline CDR1 SGHTA, CDR2 FQGTGA. CDR3 region: CASSPGAGGTGELFF. In DNA, the CDR3 is TGTGCCAGCAGCCCCGGGGCGGGGGGCACCGGGGAGCTGTTTTTT.

The J gene is TRBJ2-7, the V gene TRBV24-1; 9 positions match TRBD1. V shed 9 bases and J 4 bases; nucleotides not matched to a gene: 9. Germline values: CDR1 KGHDR, CDR2 SFDVKD. There are 14 residues in the CDR3. CDR3 amino acids: CATPGLGQGYEQYF. The CDR3, as DNA: TGTGCCACCCCGGGGTTAGGACAGGGGTACGAGCAGTACTTC.

This clone showed up just once. The rearrangement uses TRBV6-5 and TRBJ1-6; tentative D call: TRBD1 (5 bases). CDR3 length: 12 amino acids. Trimming removed 4 bases at V and 12 bases at J, with 10 bases between. Germline CDR1 and CDR2: MNHEY and SVGAGI. The CDR3 region has the DNA TGTGCCAGCAGTTCCAGGGCAGGACCCCTCCACTTT. Amino acid sequence: CASSSRAGPLHF.

The chain couples TRBV14 to TRBJ2-3, with D unresolved. The CDR3 consists of 12 residues. V was shortened by 1 base and J by 7 bases, with 6 bases between the two germline ends. Germline V gene data show CDR1 as SGHDN and CDR2 as FVKESK. CDR3 sequence (DNA): TGTGCCAGCAGCCAAGGTCTAAATACGCAGTATTTT. As protein: CASSQGLNTQYF. Combining the CDR3 with reference TRBV14 and TRBJ2-3 gives the whole variable domain EAGVTQFPSHSVIEKGQTVTLRCDPISGHDNLYWYRRVMGKEIKFLLHFVKESKQDESGMPNNRFLAERTGGTYSTLKVQPAELEDSGVYFCASSQGLNTQYFGPGTRLTVL.

V is TRBV3-1 (or the pseudogene TRBV3-2) and J is TRBJ2-3; D is undetermined. The CDR3 runs to 13 residues. CDR1 LGHDT and CDR2 YNNKEL come from the germline V gene (reference sequence). V shed 4 bases and J shed 0 bases, with 5 bases lying between them. The CDR3 here is CASSPPSTDTQYF. CDR3 bases: TGTGCCAGCAGCCCTCCTAGCACAGATACGCAGTATTTT.

This chain links TRBV3-1 (or the pseudogene TRBV3-2) with TRBJ1-2, with D uncertain. The CDR3 length is 11 residues. Trimming left V 3 bases short and J 8 bases short, with 7 bases between. Per germline, CDR1 LGHDT and CDR2 YNNKEL (reference sequence). DNA of the CDR3: TGTGCCAGCAGCCAGCTTGCGGGCTACACCTTC. Its translation is CASSQLAGYTF.

V and J are TRBV11-2 and TRBJ2-7; 12 bases line up with TRBD1. Per germline, CDR1 SGHAT and CDR2 FQNNGV. With V trimmed by 5 bases and J by 5 bases, 4 bases remained unmatched. This CDR3 comprises 14 residues. The CDR3 here is CASSRGTGGHEQYF. The CDR3 DNA is TGTGCCAGCAGCAGGGGGACAGGGGGCCACGAGCAGTACTTC.